This TCR beta chain emerged from a study of T cell repertoires in cytomegalovirus infection. Looking at the study overall: Epitope selection comprised recently identified HLA-C-restricted CMV epitopes and well-studied HLA-B-restricted CMV epitopes.

Study results and limitations: The response measured ex vivo was dominated by TCR beta clonotypes (HLA-C-restricted and CMV-specific).

The CDR3 runs 14 residues. Trimming cost V 1 base and J 4 bases, with 8 bases left between them. From germline, CDR1 is SGHVS and CDR2 FNYEAQ. A single record per CDR3 protein comes from TCRdb applying MiXCR to the reads. The table has about 830,000 distinct CDR3 sequences, about 33% seen once. A note on this clonotype: Its matching antigen is unknown.

The sample here was cultured CD8+ T cells from PBMCs, taken from culture after CMV antigen stimulation. The genes are TRBV7-6 and TRBJ2-1, with TRBD2 as a possible D gene (6 bases). The source of this sequence is a human donor in good health (CMV status not recorded). Some clones in this sample may be carry-over from other donors' samples. The CDR3 is CASSLESGYNEQFF. CDR3 in DNA: TGTGCCAGCAGCTTAGAAAGCGGGTACAATGAGCAGTTCTTC.